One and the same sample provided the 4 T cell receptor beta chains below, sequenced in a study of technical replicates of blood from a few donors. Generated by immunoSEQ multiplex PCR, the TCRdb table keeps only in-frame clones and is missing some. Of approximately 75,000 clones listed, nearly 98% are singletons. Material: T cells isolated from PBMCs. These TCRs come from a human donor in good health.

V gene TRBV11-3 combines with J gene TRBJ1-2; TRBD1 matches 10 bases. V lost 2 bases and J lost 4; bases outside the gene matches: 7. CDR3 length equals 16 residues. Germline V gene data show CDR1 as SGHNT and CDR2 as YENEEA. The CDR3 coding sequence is TGTGCCAGCAGCTTACGGGGACAGGGGCTGACCTATGGCTACACCTTC. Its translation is CASSLRGQGLTYGYTF. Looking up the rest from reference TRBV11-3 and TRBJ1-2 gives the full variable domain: EAGVVQSPRYKIIEKKQPVAFWCNPISGHNTLYWYLQNLGQGPELLIRYENEEAVDDSQLPKDRFSAERLKGVDSTLKIQPAELGDSAVYLCASSLRGQGLTYGYTFGSGTRLTVV.

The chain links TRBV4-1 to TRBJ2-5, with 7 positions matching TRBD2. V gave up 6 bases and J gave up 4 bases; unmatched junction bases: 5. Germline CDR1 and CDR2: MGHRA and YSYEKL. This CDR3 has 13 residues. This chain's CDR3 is CASSPGRGETQYF. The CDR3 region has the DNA TGCGCCAGCAGTCCAGGGAGGGGAGAGACCCAGTACTTC.

The CDR3 DNA sequence: TGTGCCAGCAGCTTAGGGAAGCGGAGAACATATAACACCGGGGAGCTGTTTTTT. Translated: CASSLGKRRTYNTGELFF. This chain links TRBV11-2 with TRBJ2-2; tentatively, D is TRBD2 (5 bases). The CDR3 length is 18 residues. Germline CDR1 SGHAT, CDR2 FQNNGV. Trimming took off 1 base at V and 2 bases at J, with 17 bases between the two ends.

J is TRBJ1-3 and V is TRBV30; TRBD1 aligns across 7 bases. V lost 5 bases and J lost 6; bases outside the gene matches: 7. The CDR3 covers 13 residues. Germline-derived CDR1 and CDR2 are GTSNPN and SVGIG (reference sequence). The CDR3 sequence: CAWDDRVENTIYF. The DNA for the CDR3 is TGTGCCTGGGATGACAGGGTGGAAAACACCATATATTTT. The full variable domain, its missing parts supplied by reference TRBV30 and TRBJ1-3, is SQTIHQWPATLVQPVGSPLSLECTVEGTSNPNLYWYRQAAGRGLQLLFYSVGIGQISSEVPQNLSASRPQDRQFILSSKKLLLSDSGFYLCAWDDRVENTIYFGEGSWLTVV.